A selection of T cell receptor beta chains follows, all from one sample in a study of shared clonotypes between healthy human individuals. Here immunoSEQ multiplex PCR was the method, and the copy in TCRdb shows in-frame clones only, minus some. The sample consists of under 750,000 clones, over 60% of them appearing once. The material sequenced was memory CD4+ T cells sorted from blood. The receptors derive from a woman aged 30 to 39 in good health. Each CDR3 is given with its conserved first and last residue. Fields, in order: CDR3 DNA, CDR3 protein, J gene, V gene, D gene, clone size. D genes are given only for firm matches. Size is omitted from some rows. Given values are once, few, many or a class for expanded clones.

cdr3_nt: TGTGCCAGCAGTTCACAGGGGATGGGTCAGCCCCAGCATTTT
cdr3_aa: CASSSQGMGQPQHF
j_call: TRBJ1-5
v_call: TRBV28
d_call: TRBD1
clone_size: few

cdr3_nt: TGTGCCAGCAGTTTCCCTAGTACGAACACTGAAGCTTTCTTT
cdr3_aa: CASSFPSTNTEAFF
j_call: TRBJ1-1
v_call: TRBV28
d_call: NA
clone_size: NA

cdr3_nt: TGTGCCAGCACACACAAGGACGCTGCGAATTCCTACGAGCAGTACTTC
cdr3_aa: CASTHKDAANSYEQYF
j_call: TRBJ2-7
v_call: TRBV7-2
d_call: NA
clone_size: few

cdr3_nt: TGTGCCAGCTCACCCTCCGCTGGCAGAACAAATCAGCCCCAGCATTTT
cdr3_aa: CASSPSAGRTNQPQHF
j_call: TRBJ1-5
v_call: TRBV18
d_call: NA
clone_size: NA

cdr3_nt: TGTGCCAGCAGCTTAGATCTAAGGGGAGATAGGACTTTCTTT
cdr3_aa: CASSLDLRGDRTFF
j_call: TRBJ1-1
v_call: TRBV7-2
d_call: NA
clone_size: once

cdr3_nt: TGTGCCAACCGACCTACAGGGGGAGACAATCAGCCCCAGCATTTT
cdr3_aa: CANRPTGGDNQPQHF
j_call: TRBJ1-5
v_call: TRBV25-1
d_call: TRBD1
clone_size: NA

cdr3_nt: TGTGCCAGCAGTCTTTTCCCCCATGAGCAGTTCTTC
cdr3_aa: CASSLFPHEQFF
j_call: TRBJ2-1
v_call: TRBV28
d_call: NA
clone_size: once

cdr3_nt: TGCAGCGTTGAAGGCTACTACAATGAGCAGTTCTTC
cdr3_aa: CSVEGYYNEQFF
j_call: TRBJ2-1
v_call: TRBV29-1
d_call: NA
clone_size: few

cdr3_nt: TGCGCCAGCAGTGAGTGGGGAAACACCATATATTTT
cdr3_aa: CASSEWGNTIYF
j_call: TRBJ1-3
v_call: TRBV10-2
d_call: NA
clone_size: NA

cdr3_nt: TGTGCCAGTAGTATTAGGGACAGGGTCTCGCCTGAAGCTTTCTTT
cdr3_aa: CASSIRDRVSPEAFF
j_call: TRBJ1-1
v_call: TRBV19
d_call: TRBD1
clone_size: NA

cdr3_nt: TGTGCCAGCACCCAGACTAGTCCCTACAATGAGCAGTTCTTC
cdr3_aa: CASTQTSPYNEQFF
j_call: TRBJ2-1
v_call: TRBV28
d_call: NA
clone_size: NA

cdr3_nt: TGCGCCAGCGGGGGCCCCTTTGGCACAGATACGCAGTATTTT
cdr3_aa: CASGGPFGTDTQYF
j_call: TRBJ2-3
v_call: TRBV10-2
d_call: NA
clone_size: NA

cdr3_nt: TGTGCCAGCAGCCCAATAGGGGAGAATCCCAATGAGCAGTTCTTC
cdr3_aa: CASSPIGENPNEQFF
j_call: TRBJ2-1
v_call: TRBV5-4
d_call: NA
clone_size: many

cdr3_nt: TGTGCCAGTAGTATAGCCCCAAGGGGGGACCAGTACTTC
cdr3_aa: CASSIAPRGDQYF
j_call: TRBJ2-5
v_call: TRBV19
d_call: NA
clone_size: NA

cdr3_nt: TGTGCCAGCAGTTACCTACGATCAGGGAGGGATGGCTACACCTTC
cdr3_aa: CASSYLRSGRDGYTF
j_call: TRBJ1-2
v_call: TRBV6-5
d_call: NA
clone_size: NA

cdr3_nt: TGTGCCAGCAGCCGGGGACGATCTTACTACAATGAGCAGTTCTTC
cdr3_aa: CASSRGRSYYNEQFF
j_call: TRBJ2-1
v_call: TRBV7-3
d_call: NA
clone_size: once

cdr3_nt: TGTGCGACACAGTTGGAGGGCTATCAGCCCCAGCATTTT
cdr3_aa: CATQLEGYQPQHF
j_call: TRBJ1-5
v_call: TRBV2
d_call: NA
clone_size: NA

cdr3_nt: TGTGCCAGCAGCACCTGGACAGGGAACGGCTACACCTTC
cdr3_aa: CASSTWTGNGYTF
j_call: TRBJ1-2
v_call: TRBV5-8
d_call: TRBD1
clone_size: NA

cdr3_nt: TGTGCCTGGAGAGTACTCCAGGGAAACGGCTACACCTTC
cdr3_aa: CAWRVLQGNGYTF
j_call: TRBJ1-2
v_call: TRBV30
d_call: NA
clone_size: NA

cdr3_nt: TGTGCCAGCAGCTATCTACAGGGAGATACGCAGTATTTT
cdr3_aa: CASSYLQGDTQYF
j_call: TRBJ2-3
v_call: TRBV7-3
d_call: NA
clone_size: NA

cdr3_nt: TGTGCCAGCTCACCCGGGCAGGTCACCGGGGAGCTGTTTTTT
cdr3_aa: CASSPGQVTGELFF
j_call: TRBJ2-2
v_call: TRBV18
d_call: NA
clone_size: NA

cdr3_nt: TGTGCCAGCAGCCAAGAGTGGAAACAGGGGTCCATCGGGGAGCTGTTTTTT
cdr3_aa: CASSQEWKQGSIGELFF
j_call: TRBJ2-2
v_call: TRBV4-2
d_call: TRBD1
clone_size: many

cdr3_nt: TGTGCCAGCAGGCTAGGGTACGGGATGGGGGAAGAGACCCAGTACTTC
cdr3_aa: CASRLGYGMGEETQYF
j_call: TRBJ2-5
v_call: TRBV11-2
d_call: NA
clone_size: NA

cdr3_nt: TGTGCCAGTTCGCGGGGGCAGGGGATTCAAGAGACCCAGTACTTC
cdr3_aa: CASSRGQGIQETQYF
j_call: TRBJ2-5
v_call: TRBV19
d_call: NA
clone_size: once

cdr3_nt: TGTGCCGCGGAGACTAGCGGGAGCAAAAATGAGCAGTTCTTC
cdr3_aa: CAAETSGSKNEQFF
j_call: TRBJ2-1
v_call: TRBV7-9
d_call: TRBD2
clone_size: few

cdr3_nt: TGTGCCAGCAGCCTGAGCGGGAACTCCTACGAGCAGTACTTC
cdr3_aa: CASSLSGNSYEQYF
j_call: TRBJ2-7
v_call: TRBV7-2
d_call: TRBD2
clone_size: NA